These T cell receptor beta chains were read from a single sample in a study of cytomegalovirus exposure and HLA in healthy donors. The assay was immunoSEQ multiplex PCR, and TCRdb's table has in-frame clones only and misses some. This table has about 170,000 clones, approximately 88% appearing once. The sequenced sample consisted of PBMCs. The source of these receptors is a boy aged 2-9 years in good health and CMV-seronegative. CDR3s include the opening cysteine and the closing phenylalanine or tryptophan. Fields, in order: V gene, clone size, D gene, J gene, CDR3 protein, CDR3 DNA. The D gene is left open where the match is weak. Rows give clone size only sometimes, using once, few, many, or a class for an expanded clone.

V: TRBV19; size: NA; D: TRBD1; J: TRBJ2-5; CDR3: CASSGQGAQETQYF; DNA: TGTGCCAGTAGTGGACAGGGTGCCCAAGAGACCCAGTACTTC
V: TRBV5-1; size: once; D: NA; J: TRBJ2-5; CDR3: CASSLVAAQETQYF; DNA: TGCGCCAGCAGCTTGGTAGCAGCCCAAGAGACCCAGTACTTC
V: TRBV19; size: NA; D: NA; J: TRBJ2-2; CDR3: CASSIVTGTGELFF; DNA: TGTGCCAGTAGTATAGTGACTGGCACCGGGGAGCTGTTTTTT
V: TRBV4-1; size: NA; D: NA; J: TRBJ2-7; CDR3: CASSPDGYEQYF; DNA: TGCGCCAGCAGCCCAGACGGTTACGAGCAGTACTTC
V: TRBV28; size: NA; D: TRBD1; J: TRBJ1-1; CDR3: CASSLPPGQGAYDTEAFF; DNA: TGTGCCAGCAGTTTGCCACCGGGACAGGGGGCTTATGACACTGAAGCTTTCTTT
V: TRBV6-5; size: NA; D: NA; J: TRBJ1-3; CDR3: CASSFRGHPPGNTIYF; DNA: TGTGCCAGCAGTTTCAGGGGCCACCCTCCCGGAAACACCATATATTTT
V: TRBV19; size: NA; D: TRBD1; J: TRBJ2-3; CDR3: CASWARGPDTQYF; DNA: TGTGCCAGCTGGGCGAGGGGGCCAGATACGCAGTATTTT
V: TRBV12-5; size: NA; D: NA; J: TRBJ1-1; CDR3: CASGFGRGEAFF; DNA: TGTGCTAGTGGTTTCGGGCGGGGGGAAGCTTTCTTT
V: TRBV5-5; size: NA; D: TRBD1; J: TRBJ1-1; CDR3: CASSYVTGAMNTEAFF; DNA: TGTGCCAGCAGCTACGTGACAGGGGCGATGAACACTGAAGCTTTCTTT
V: TRBV5-6; size: NA; D: TRBD1; J: TRBJ1-1; CDR3: CASSLAGRGHTEAFF; DNA: TGTGCCAGCAGCTTGGCCGGCAGGGGGCACACTGAAGCTTTCTTT
V: TRBV5-1; size: NA; D: TRBD1; J: TRBJ1-1; CDR3: CASSGTANTEAFF; DNA: TGCGCCAGCAGCGGGACAGCGAACACTGAAGCTTTCTTT
V: TRBV18; size: NA; D: TRBD2; J: TRBJ2-1; CDR3: CASSRRLAQSSYNEQFF; DNA: TGTGCCAGCTCACGCCGACTAGCGCAGAGCTCCTACAATGAGCAGTTCTTC
V: TRBV6-1; size: NA; D: TRBD1; J: TRBJ2-3; CDR3: CASLLGGSTDTQYF; DNA: TGTGCCAGCCTGTTAGGGGGCAGCACAGATACGCAGTATTTT
V: TRBV2; size: NA; D: TRBD1; J: TRBJ2-7; CDR3: CASSGQGVGEQYF; DNA: TGTGCCAGCAGCGGACAGGGAGTAGGCGAGCAGTACTTC
V: TRBV4-1; size: few; D: NA; J: TRBJ1-3; CDR3: CASSIGAARDSGNTIYF; DNA: TGCGCCAGCAGCATTGGGGCCGCAAGGGACTCTGGAAACACCATATATTTT
V: TRBV7-6; size: NA; D: TRBD1; J: TRBJ1-1; CDR3: CASSLAPGQGTEAFF; DNA: TGTGCCAGCAGCTTAGCGCCGGGACAGGGTACCGAAGCTTTCTTT
V: TRBV6-5; size: NA; D: NA; J: TRBJ2-5; CDR3: CASSSLGSFQETQYF; DNA: TGTGCCAGCAGTTCGCTCGGGAGTTTCCAAGAGACCCAGTACTTC
V: TRBV19; size: NA; D: NA; J: TRBJ2-7; CDR3: CASTSDYQEEQYF; DNA: TGTGCCAGTACCTCGGACTACCAAGAGGAGCAGTACTTC
V: TRBV6-6; size: NA; D: NA; J: TRBJ1-5; CDR3: CASSYWQFDQSQHF; DNA: TGTGCCAGCAGTTATTGGCAGTTTGATCAGTCCCAGCATTTT
V: TRBV5-1; size: once; D: TRBD2; J: TRBJ2-3; CDR3: CASSLERSGNTDTQYF; DNA: TGCGCCAGCAGCTTGGAACGTAGCGGGAATACAGATACGCAGTATTTT
V: TRBV5-1; size: NA; D: NA; J: TRBJ2-7; CDR3: CASSLGTGLSSYEQYF; DNA: TGCGCCAGCAGCTTGGGTACGGGATTGTCCTCCTACGAGCAGTACTTC
V: TRBV25-1; size: NA; D: TRBD1; J: TRBJ2-1; CDR3: CASSEYRGQGSDEQFF; DNA: TGTGCCAGCAGTGAATATCGGGGACAGGGATCGGATGAGCAGTTCTTC
V: TRBV4-1; size: once; D: NA; J: TRBJ1-2; CDR3: CASSQEVSGQRDGYTF; DNA: TGCGCCAGCAGCCAAGAGGTCTCGGGACAACGGGATGGCTACACCTTC
V: TRBV5-1; size: NA; D: NA; J: TRBJ2-7; CDR3: CASSLEEKQYF; DNA: TGCGCCAGCAGCTTGGAGGAGAAGCAGTACTTC
V: TRBV7-6; size: NA; D: NA; J: TRBJ1-5; CDR3: CASSPWDGRDYPPQHF; DNA: TGTGCCAGCAGCCCATGGGACGGGAGAGACTATCCGCCCCAGCATTTT
V: TRBV28; size: once; D: TRBD2; J: TRBJ2-3; CDR3: CASLLAGGRDTQYF; DNA: TGTGCCAGCTTACTAGCGGGAGGGCGGGATACGCAGTATTTT
V: TRBV5-5; size: NA; D: NA; J: TRBJ2-5; CDR3: CASSLPGEGRETQYF; DNA: TGTGCCAGCAGCTTGCCAGGGGAGGGAAGAGAGACCCAGTACTTC
V: TRBV27; size: NA; D: NA; J: TRBJ2-7; CDR3: CASSFSWGEKPYEQYF; DNA: TGTGCCAGCAGTTTTTCCTGGGGGGAGAAACCCTACGAGCAGTACTTC
V: TRBV19; size: NA; D: NA; J: TRBJ2-1; CDR3: CASSKTGGANEQFF; DNA: TGTGCCAGTAGTAAAACGGGGGGCGCTAATGAGCAGTTCTTC
V: TRBV10-3; size: NA; D: TRBD1; J: TRBJ2-3; CDR3: CATIIMRQGASSTDTQYF; DNA: TGTGCCACCATAATCATGAGACAGGGGGCCTCTAGCACAGATACGCAGTATTTT
V: TRBV5-1; size: few; D: NA; J: TRBJ2-7; CDR3: CASSLTDSRVQYF; DNA: TGCGCCAGCAGCCTAACGGACAGCCGGGTGCAGTACTTC
V: TRBV2; size: NA; D: TRBD1; J: TRBJ2-7; CDR3: CASIPPGQGKKSYEQYF; DNA: TGTGCCAGCATTCCACCGGGACAGGGGAAAAAGTCCTACGAGCAGTACTTC
V: TRBV19; size: once; D: TRBD1; J: TRBJ1-5; CDR3: CASSRGQGVQPQHF; DNA: TGTGCCAGTAGTAGAGGACAGGGGGTACAGCCCCAGCATTTT
V: TRBV4-1; size: NA; D: NA; J: TRBJ2-7; CDR3: CASSRGGLQTYEQYF; DNA: TGCGCCAGCAGCCGCGGAGGCCTGCAAACCTACGAGCAGTACTTC
V: TRBV11-3; size: NA; D: NA; J: TRBJ2-3; CDR3: CASSSRTADTDTQYF; DNA: TGTGCCAGCAGCTCAAGGACAGCCGACACAGATACGCAGTATTTT
V: TRBV18; size: NA; D: NA; J: TRBJ1-2; CDR3: CASSPDKGNYGYTF; DNA: TGTGCCAGCTCACCCGACAAGGGGAACTATGGCTACACCTTC
V: TRBV10-3; size: NA; D: TRBD1; J: TRBJ1-3; CDR3: CAISGGDRGSGNTIYF; DNA: TGTGCCATCAGTGGGGGGGACAGGGGCTCTGGAAACACCATATATTTT
V: TRBV27; size: NA; D: NA; J: TRBJ1-2; CDR3: CASSLGIRGGYTF; DNA: TGTGCCAGCAGTCTAGGGATCCGGGGAGGCTACACCTTC
V: TRBV7-9; size: NA; D: TRBD2; J: TRBJ2-1; CDR3: CASSRRLADSYNEQFF; DNA: TGTGCCAGCAGCCGCCGACTAGCGGATTCCTACAATGAGCAGTTCTTC
V: TRBV27; size: NA; D: TRBD2; J: TRBJ2-1; CDR3: CASSLPLQRGYNEQFF; DNA: TGTGCCAGCAGTCTACCCCTCCAGCGGGGTTACAATGAGCAGTTCTTC
V: TRBV19; size: NA; D: NA; J: TRBJ2-1; CDR3: CASSIVWRGDEQFF; DNA: TGTGCCAGTAGTATCGTGTGGAGGGGCGATGAGCAGTTCTTC
V: TRBV21-1; size: NA; D: NA; J: TRBJ1-3; CDR3: CASSAKPNTGGYGNTIYF; DNA: TGTGCCAGCAGCGCAAAGCCCAACACAGGGGGCTATGGAAACACCATATATTTT
V: TRBV28; size: NA; D: NA; J: TRBJ1-2; CDR3: CASSLGQLYGYTF; DNA: TGTGCCAGCAGTTTAGGGCAGCTTTATGGCTACACCTTC
V: TRBV5-6; size: NA; D: NA; J: TRBJ2-3; CDR3: CASSLVQGNTDTQYF; DNA: TGTGCCAGCAGCTTGGTTCAGGGCAACACAGATACGCAGTATTTT
V: TRBV27; size: NA; D: NA; J: TRBJ2-7; CDR3: CASSLSGESSYEQYF; DNA: TGTGCCAGCAGTTTATCTGGGGAGAGCTCCTACGAGCAGTACTTC
V: TRBV5-1; size: few; D: TRBD2; J: TRBJ2-3; CDR3: CASSLFTSGSGDTQYF; DNA: TGCGCCAGCAGCTTGTTCACTAGCGGGAGTGGGGATACGCAGTATTTT
V: TRBV7-9; size: NA; D: NA; J: TRBJ1-2; CDR3: CASSLGKGGYTF; DNA: TGTGCCAGCAGCTTGGGAAAGGGGGGCTACACCTTC
V: TRBV13; size: NA; D: TRBD2; J: TRBJ2-7; CDR3: CASSLGGSGYEQYF; DNA: TGTGCCAGCAGCTTGGGAGGGAGCGGCTACGAGCAGTACTTC
V: TRBV7-6; size: NA; D: NA; J: TRBJ2-3; CDR3: CASSYQEGPDTQYF; DNA: TGTGCCAGCAGCTACCAGGAGGGCCCAGATACGCAGTATTTT
V: TRBV10-2; size: NA; D: NA; J: TRBJ2-4; CDR3: CASSELGVLAKNIQYF; DNA: TGCGCCAGCAGTGAGTTAGGGGTACTAGCCAAAAACATTCAGTACTTC
V: TRBV2; size: NA; D: TRBD1; J: TRBJ1-3; CDR3: CASSEAPTGDLGNTIYF; DNA: TGTGCCAGCAGTGAAGCACCTACAGGGGATCTCGGAAACACCATATATTTT
V: TRBV5-4; size: NA; D: NA; J: TRBJ1-1; CDR3: CASSLAGDPEAFF; DNA: TGTGCCAGCAGCTTGGCGGGGGACCCTGAAGCTTTCTTT
V: TRBV6-1; size: NA; D: NA; J: TRBJ1-1; CDR3: CASSEDSYTEAFF; DNA: TGTGCCAGCAGTGAAGACAGTTACACTGAAGCTTTCTTT
V: TRBV19; size: NA; D: TRBD1; J: TRBJ2-1; CDR3: CASSIGDRDEQFF; DNA: TGTGCCAGTAGTATAGGGGACAGGGATGAGCAGTTCTTC
V: TRBV28; size: NA; D: TRBD2; J: TRBJ2-3; CDR3: CASSSPLAGENTQYF; DNA: TGTGCCAGCAGTTCCCCCTTAGCGGGAGAAAATACGCAGTATTTT
V: TRBV19; size: NA; D: TRBD1; J: TRBJ1-1; CDR3: CASSTEGANTEAFF; DNA: TGTGCCAGTTCGACCGAGGGGGCGAACACTGAAGCTTTCTTT
V: TRBV4-1; size: NA; D: NA; J: TRBJ2-2; CDR3: CASSQYKGRGTGELFF; DNA: TGCGCCAGCAGCCAATATAAGGGAAGGGGCACCGGGGAGCTGTTTTTT
V: TRBV2; size: NA; D: NA; J: TRBJ2-3; CDR3: CASRQATDTQYF; DNA: TGTGCCAGCAGGCAGGCGACAGATACGCAGTATTTT